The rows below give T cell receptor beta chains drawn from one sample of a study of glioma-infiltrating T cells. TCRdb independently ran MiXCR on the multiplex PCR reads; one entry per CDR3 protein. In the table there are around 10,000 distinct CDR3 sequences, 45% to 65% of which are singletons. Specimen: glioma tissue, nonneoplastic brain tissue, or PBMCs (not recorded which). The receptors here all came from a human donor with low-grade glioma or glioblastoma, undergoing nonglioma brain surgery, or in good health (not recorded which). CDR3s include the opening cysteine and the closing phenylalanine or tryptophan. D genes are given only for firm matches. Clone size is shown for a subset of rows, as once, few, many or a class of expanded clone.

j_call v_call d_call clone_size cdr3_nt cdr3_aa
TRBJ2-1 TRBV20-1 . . TGCAGTGCTAGAACTCCCGTCGAGAGTGGTAATGAGAAGTTCTTC CSARTPVESGNEKFF
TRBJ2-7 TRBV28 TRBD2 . TGTGCCAGCAGTTTTAGCGCTAGCGGGACAAGCGAGAAGTACTTC CASSFSASGTSEKYF
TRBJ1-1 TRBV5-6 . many TGTGCCAGCAGCTTGAGGGGGACTGAAGCTTTCTTT CASSLRGTEAFF
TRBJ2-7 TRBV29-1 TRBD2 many TGCAGCGTTGATGGGCTAGCGGGCTCCTACGAGCAGTACTTC CSVDGLAGSYEQYF
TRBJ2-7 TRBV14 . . TGTGCCGGCAGCCAAGATTGGGAGACAGCGCACTACAAGCAGTACTTC CAGSQDWETAHYKQYF
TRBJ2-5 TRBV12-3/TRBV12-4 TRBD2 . TGTGCCAGCAGTTTAGGGACTAGAGGGAGGGTCTCTCAAGAGACCAAGTACTTC CASSLGTRGRVSQETKYF
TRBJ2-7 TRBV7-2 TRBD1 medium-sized TGTGCCAGCAGCTCTACTAGACAGGGGTTATCCTACGAGCAGTACTTC CASSSTRQGLSYEQYF
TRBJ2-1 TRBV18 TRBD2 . TGTGCCAGCTCACCGTGTAGCGGGACACTAAATGAGCAGTTCTTC CASSPCSGTLNEQFF
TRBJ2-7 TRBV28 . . TGTGCCAGCAGTTTTGAGACGGGAAGCTCCTACGAGCAGTACTTC CASSFETGSSYEQYF
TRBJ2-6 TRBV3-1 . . TGTGCCAGCAGCCAACAGGGGGGGGATGGGGCGAACGTCCTGACTTTC CASSQQGGDGANVLTF
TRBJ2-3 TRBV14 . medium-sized TGTGCCAGCAGCCCCCATAGAGATACGCAGTATTTT CASSPHRDTQYF
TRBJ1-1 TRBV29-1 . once TGCAGCGTTGAAGATTGGGGTAGGACAAAGGGCTACACTGAAGCTTTCTTT CSVEDWGRTKGYTEAFF
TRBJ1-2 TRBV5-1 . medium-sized TGCGCCAGCAGCTTGGAAGGGACTCGGGGCTACACCTTC CASSLEGTRGYTF
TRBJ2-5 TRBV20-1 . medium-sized TGCAGTTCCCTGGGCGGGTCACAAGAGACCCAGTACTTC CSSLGGSQETQYF
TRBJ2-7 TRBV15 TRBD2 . TGTGCCACCAGCAGAGCTATGCTAGCGGGCCTAAGGCTTCGCGAGCAGTACTTC CATSRAMLAGLRLREQYF
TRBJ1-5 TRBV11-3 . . TGTGCCAGTGTTAATCAGCCCAAGGATTTT CASVNQPKDF
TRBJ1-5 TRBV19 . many TGTGCCAGTAGTAACCAACAGGGTGGGAATCAGCCCCAGCATTTT CASSNQQGGNQPQHF
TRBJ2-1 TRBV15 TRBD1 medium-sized TGTGCCACCAGCAGAGGGGGGGACAGGGATGAGCAGTTCTTC CATSRGGDRDEQFF
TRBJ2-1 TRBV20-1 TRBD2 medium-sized TGCAGTGCTAGAGATTTTCGAGCGGGAGCCACCTACAATGAGCAGTTCTTC CSARDFRAGATYNEQFF
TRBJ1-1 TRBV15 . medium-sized TGTGCCACCAGCAGAGAAAGACAGCTGAACACTGAAGCTTTCTTT CATSRERQLNTEAFF
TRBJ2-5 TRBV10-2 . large TGCGCCAGCAACAGGGGAGGAGAGACCCAGTACTTC CASNRGGETQYF
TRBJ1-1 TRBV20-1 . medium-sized TGCAGAACGGGACATTCGAACACTGAAGCTTTCTTT CRTGHSNTEAFF
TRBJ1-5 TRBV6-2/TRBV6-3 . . TGTGCCAGCAGTTCATTTCAGGGTGGCGGTCAGCCCCATCATTTT CASSSFQGGGQPHHF
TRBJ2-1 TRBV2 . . TGTGCCAGCAGCCCAGCAAATTTCTACAATGAGCAGTTCTTC CASSPANFYNEQFF
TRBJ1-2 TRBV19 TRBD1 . TGTGCCAGTAGTATTACAGGGGTCGGCACTGGCTACACCTTC CASSITGVGTGYTF
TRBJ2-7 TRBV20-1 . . TGCAGTGCTAGAGTAAGGGGTAGGAGCACCTACGAGCAGTACTTC CSARVRGRSTYEQYF
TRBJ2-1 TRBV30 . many TGTGCCTGGATGGCGGGATACAATGAGCAGTTCTTC CAWMAGYNEQFF
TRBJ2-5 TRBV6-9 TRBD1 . TGTGCCAGCAGTTACGTGGCAGGGGGACGGGACACCCAGTACTTC CASSYVAGGRDTQYF
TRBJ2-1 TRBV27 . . TGTGCCAGCTGCACATGGGGGAGAGGCTCCTACAATGAGCAGTTCTTC CASCTWGRGSYNEQFF
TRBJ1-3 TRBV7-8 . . TGTGCCAGCAGCACGTATTTAGGAGGGAGACCCCGCTCTGGAAACACCATATGTTTT CASSTYLGGRPRSGNTICF
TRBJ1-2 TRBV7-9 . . TGTGCCAGCAGCTTTAGTTGGGCTACGGATGGCTACAAATTC CASSFSWATDGYKF
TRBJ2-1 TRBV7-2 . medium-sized TGTGCCAGCAGCCGGTTAAGGGGCAATGAGCAGTTCTTC CASSRLRGNEQFF
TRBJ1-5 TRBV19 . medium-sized TGTGCCAGTAGTGCCCGATCGACTCAGCCCCAGCATTTT CASSARSTQPQHF
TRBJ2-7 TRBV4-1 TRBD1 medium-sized TGCGCCAGCAGCCAAGGACCAAGCAGGACAGGCTCCTACGAGCAGTACTTC CASSQGPSRTGSYEQYF
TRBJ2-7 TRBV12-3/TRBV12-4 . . TGTGCCAGCAGTGTGGAGGGTAATTCATACGAGCAGTACTTC CASSVEGNSYEQYF
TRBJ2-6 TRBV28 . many TGTGCCAGCAGTTTAATTGAGGTCGGCTCTGGGGCCAACGTCCTGACTTTC CASSLIEVGSGANVLTF